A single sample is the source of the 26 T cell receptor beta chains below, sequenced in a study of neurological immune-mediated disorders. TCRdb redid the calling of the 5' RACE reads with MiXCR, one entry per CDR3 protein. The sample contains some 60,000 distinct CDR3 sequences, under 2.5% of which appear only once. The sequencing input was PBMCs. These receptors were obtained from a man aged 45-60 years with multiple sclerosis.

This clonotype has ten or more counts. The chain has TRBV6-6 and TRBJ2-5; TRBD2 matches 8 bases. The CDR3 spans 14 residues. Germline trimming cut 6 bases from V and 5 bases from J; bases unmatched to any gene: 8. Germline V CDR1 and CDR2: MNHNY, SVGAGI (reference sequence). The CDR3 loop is CASSSQTSEETQYF. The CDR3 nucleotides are TGTGCCAGCAGCTCCCAGACTAGCGAGGAGACCCAGTACTTC.

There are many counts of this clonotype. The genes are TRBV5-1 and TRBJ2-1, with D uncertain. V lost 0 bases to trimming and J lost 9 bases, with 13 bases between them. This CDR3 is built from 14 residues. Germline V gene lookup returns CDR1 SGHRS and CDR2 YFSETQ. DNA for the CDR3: TGCGCCAGCAGCTTGGAACAGTCAGCAACTGAGCAGTTCTTC. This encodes CASSLEQSATEQFF.

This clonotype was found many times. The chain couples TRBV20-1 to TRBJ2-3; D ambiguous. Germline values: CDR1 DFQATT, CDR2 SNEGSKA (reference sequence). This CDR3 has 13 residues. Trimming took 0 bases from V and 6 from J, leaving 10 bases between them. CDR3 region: CSARDKLVDTQYF. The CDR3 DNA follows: TGCAGTGCTAGAGATAAGCTGGTCGATACGCAGTATTTT.

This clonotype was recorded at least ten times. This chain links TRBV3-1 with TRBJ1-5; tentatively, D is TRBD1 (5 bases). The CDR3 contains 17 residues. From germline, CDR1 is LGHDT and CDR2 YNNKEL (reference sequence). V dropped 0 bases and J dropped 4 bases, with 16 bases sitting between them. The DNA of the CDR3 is TGTGCCAGCAGCCAAGATCCCCCAGGGCAGAAAAATCAGCCCCAGCATTTT. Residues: CASSQDPPGQKNQPQHF. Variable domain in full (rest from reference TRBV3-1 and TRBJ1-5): DTAVSQTPKYLVTQMGNDKSIKCEQNLGHDTMYWYKQDSKKFLKIMFSYNNKELIINETVPNRFSPKSPDKAHLNLHINSLELGDSAVYFCASSQDPPGQKNQPQHFGDGTRLSIL.

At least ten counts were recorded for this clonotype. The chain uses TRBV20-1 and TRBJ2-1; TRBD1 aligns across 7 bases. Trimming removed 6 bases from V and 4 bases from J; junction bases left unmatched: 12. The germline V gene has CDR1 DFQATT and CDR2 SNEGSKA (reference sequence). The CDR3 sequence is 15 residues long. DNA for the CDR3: TGCAGTGCCCCGGGACAGCAAACATTTTACAATGAGCAGTTCTTC. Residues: CSAPGQQTFYNEQFF.

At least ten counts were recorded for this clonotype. The chain's CDR3 is CASSPTVYSKNIQYF. As DNA, the CDR3 is TGCGCCAGCAGCCCAACGGTCTATAGCAAAAACATTCAGTACTTC. This sequence joins TRBV5-1 and TRBJ2-4; no clear D. Germline lookup yields CDR1 SGHRS and CDR2 YFSETQ. This CDR3 region has 15 residues. Deletions cut 4 bases from V and 3 bases from J, with 14 bases between.

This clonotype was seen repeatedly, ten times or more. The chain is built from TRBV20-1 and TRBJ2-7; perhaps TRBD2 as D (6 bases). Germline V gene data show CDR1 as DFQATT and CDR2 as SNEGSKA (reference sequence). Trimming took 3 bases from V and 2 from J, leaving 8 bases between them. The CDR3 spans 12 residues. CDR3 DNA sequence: TGCAGTGCTAGGGGGGGAACCTACGAGCAGTACTTC. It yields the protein CSARGGTYEQYF.

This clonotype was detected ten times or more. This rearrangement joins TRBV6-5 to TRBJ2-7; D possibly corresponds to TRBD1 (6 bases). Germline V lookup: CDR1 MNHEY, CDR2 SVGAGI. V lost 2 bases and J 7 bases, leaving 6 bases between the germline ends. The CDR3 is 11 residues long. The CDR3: CASSYGTEQYF. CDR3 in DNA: TGTGCCAGCAGTTACGGGACAGAGCAGTACTTC.

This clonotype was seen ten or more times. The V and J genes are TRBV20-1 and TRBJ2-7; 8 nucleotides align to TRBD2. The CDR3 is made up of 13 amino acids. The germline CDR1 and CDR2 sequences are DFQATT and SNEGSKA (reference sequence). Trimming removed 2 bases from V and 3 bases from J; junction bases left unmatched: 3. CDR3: CSARRGGNYEQYF. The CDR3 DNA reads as TGCAGTGCTAGACGGGGGGGGAACTACGAGCAGTACTTC.

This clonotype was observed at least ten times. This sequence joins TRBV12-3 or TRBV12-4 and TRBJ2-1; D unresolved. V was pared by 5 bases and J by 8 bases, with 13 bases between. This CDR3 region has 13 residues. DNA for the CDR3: TGTGCCAGCAGTACCCCCGACGGCTATGAGCAGTTCTTC. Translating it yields CASSTPDGYEQFF.

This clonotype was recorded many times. CDR3 bases: TGTGCCACCAGCAGATCAGGGGTCGAAAAACTGTTTTTT. The encoded protein is CATSRSGVEKLFF. The J gene is TRBJ1-4, the V gene TRBV15; maybe TRBD1 (6 bases). V lost 2 bases and J 8 bases, leaving 9 bases between the germline ends. The CDR3 runs to 13 residues. Germline V gene sequence: CDR1 LNHNV, CDR2 YYDKDF (reference sequence). The variable domain in full, completed from reference TRBV15 and TRBJ1-4, reads DAMVIQNPRYQVTQFGKPVTLSCSQTLNHNVMYWYQQKSSQAPKLLFHYYDKDFNNEADTPDNFQSRRPNTSFCFLDIRSPGLGDTAMYLCATSRSGVEKLFFGSGTQLSVL.

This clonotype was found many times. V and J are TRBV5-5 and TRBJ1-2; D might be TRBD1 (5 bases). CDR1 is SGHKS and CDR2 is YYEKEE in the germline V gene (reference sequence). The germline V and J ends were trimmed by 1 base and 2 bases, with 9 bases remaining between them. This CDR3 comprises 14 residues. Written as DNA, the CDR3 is TGTGCCAGCAGCTTGACTGCAGGGAACTATGGCTACACCTTC. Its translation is CASSLTAGNYGYTF.

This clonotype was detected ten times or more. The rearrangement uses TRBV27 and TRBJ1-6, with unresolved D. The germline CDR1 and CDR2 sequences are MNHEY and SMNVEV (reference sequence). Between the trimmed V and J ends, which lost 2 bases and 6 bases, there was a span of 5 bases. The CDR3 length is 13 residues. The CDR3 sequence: CASSLVRNSPLHF. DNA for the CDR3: TGTGCCAGCAGTTTAGTCCGTAATTCACCCCTCCACTTT.

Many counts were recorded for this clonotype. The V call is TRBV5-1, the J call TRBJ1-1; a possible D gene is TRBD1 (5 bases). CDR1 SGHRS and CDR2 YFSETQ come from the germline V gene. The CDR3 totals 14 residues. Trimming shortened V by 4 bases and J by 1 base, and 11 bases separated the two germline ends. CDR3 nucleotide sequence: TGCGCCAGCAGCCGACAGAGGGGGAACACTGAAGCTTTCTTT. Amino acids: CASSRQRGNTEAFF.

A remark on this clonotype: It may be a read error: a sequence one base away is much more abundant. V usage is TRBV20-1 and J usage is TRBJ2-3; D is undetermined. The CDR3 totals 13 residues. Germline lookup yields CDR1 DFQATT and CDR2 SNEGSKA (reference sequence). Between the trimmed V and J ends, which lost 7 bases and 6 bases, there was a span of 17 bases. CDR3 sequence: CSVRPVSLDTQYF. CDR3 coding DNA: TGCAGTGTCAGACCGGTGTCTTTGGATACGCAGTATTTT.

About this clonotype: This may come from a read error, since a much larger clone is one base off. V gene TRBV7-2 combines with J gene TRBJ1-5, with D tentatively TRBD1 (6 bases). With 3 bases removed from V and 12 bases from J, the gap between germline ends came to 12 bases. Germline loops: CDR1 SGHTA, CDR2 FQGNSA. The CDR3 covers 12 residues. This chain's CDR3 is CASSFNTGHQHF. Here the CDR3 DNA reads TGTGCCAGCAGCTTTAACACAGGGCACCAGCATTTT.

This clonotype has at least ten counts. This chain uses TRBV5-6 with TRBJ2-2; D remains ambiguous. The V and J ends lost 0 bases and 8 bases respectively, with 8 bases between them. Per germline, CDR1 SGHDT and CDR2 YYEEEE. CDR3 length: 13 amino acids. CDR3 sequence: CASSLDVGGELFF. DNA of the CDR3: TGTGCCAGCAGCTTGGACGTCGGGGGGGAGCTGTTTTTT. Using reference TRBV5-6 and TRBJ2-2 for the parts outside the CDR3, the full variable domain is DAGVTQSPTHLIKTRGQQVTLRCSPKSGHDTVSWYQQALGQGPQFIFQYYEEEERQRGNFPDRFSGHQFPNYSSELNVNALLLGDSALYLCASSLDVGGELFFGEGSRLTVL.

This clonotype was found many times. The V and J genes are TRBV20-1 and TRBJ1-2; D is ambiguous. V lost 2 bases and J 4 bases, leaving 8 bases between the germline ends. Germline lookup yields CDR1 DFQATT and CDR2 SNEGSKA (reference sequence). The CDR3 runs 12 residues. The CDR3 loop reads CSARQHGYGYTF. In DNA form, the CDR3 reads TGCAGTGCTAGACAGCACGGCTATGGCTACACCTTC.

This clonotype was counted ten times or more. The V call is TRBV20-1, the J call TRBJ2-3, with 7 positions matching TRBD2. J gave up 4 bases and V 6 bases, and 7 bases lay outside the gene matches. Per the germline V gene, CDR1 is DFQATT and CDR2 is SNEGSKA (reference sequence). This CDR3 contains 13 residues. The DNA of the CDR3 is TGCAGTGCCTTGCGGGGGATTGCAGATACGCAGTATTTT. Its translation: CSALRGIADTQYF.

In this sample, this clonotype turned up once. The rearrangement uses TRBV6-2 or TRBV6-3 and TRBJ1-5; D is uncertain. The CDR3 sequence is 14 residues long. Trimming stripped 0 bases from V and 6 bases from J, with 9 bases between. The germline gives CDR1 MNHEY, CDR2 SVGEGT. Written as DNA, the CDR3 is TGTGCCAGCAGTTACTCGATCGGGGTTCAGCCCCAGCATTTT. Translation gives CASSYSIGVQPQHF.

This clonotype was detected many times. CDR3 sequence (DNA): TGTGCCAGCAGTTTATTAGGGGTTTCCTACAATGAGCAGTTCTTC. As protein: CASSLLGVSYNEQFF. J is TRBJ2-1 and V is TRBV28, with a tentative D call TRBD1 (5 bases). CDR3 length equals 15 residues. Per germline, CDR1 MDHEN and CDR2 SYDVKM. Trimming cost V 1 base and J 1 base, with 8 bases left between them.

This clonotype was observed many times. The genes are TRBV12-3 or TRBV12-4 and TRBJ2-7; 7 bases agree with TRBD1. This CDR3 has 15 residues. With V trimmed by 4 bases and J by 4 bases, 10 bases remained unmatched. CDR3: CASSYGTAVTYEQYF. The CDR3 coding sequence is TGTGCCAGCAGTTACGGGACAGCCGTTACGTACGAGCAGTACTTC.

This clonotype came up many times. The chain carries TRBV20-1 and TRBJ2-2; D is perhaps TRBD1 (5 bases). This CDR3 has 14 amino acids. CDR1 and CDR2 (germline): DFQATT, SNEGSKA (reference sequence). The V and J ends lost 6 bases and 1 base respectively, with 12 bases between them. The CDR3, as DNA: TGCAGTGCGGTACCTGACAGGAACACCGGGGAGCTGTTTTTT. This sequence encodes CSAVPDRNTGELFF.

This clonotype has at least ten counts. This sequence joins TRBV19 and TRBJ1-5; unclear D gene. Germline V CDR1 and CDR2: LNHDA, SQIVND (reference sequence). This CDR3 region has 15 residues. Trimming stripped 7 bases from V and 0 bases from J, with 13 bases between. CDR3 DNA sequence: TGTGCCAGTAAACTGGACGGTTTTAGCAATCAGCCCCAGCATTTT. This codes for CASKLDGFSNQPQHF.

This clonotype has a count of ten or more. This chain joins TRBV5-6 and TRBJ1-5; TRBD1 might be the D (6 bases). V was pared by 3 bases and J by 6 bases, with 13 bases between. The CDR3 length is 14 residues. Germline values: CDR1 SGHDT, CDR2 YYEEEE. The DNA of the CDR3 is TGTGCCAGCAGCTATCCGGGGGCGGGTCAGCCCCAGCATTTT. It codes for CASSYPGAGQPQHF.

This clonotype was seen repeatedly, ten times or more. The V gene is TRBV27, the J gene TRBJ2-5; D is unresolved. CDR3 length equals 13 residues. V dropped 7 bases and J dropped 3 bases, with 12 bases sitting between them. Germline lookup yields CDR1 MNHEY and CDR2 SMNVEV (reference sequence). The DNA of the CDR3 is TGTGCCAGCACCTGTCAAAAAGAAGAGACCCAGTACTTC. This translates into CASTCQKEETQYF.